This T cell receptor (beta chain) was sequenced for a study of CD8 T cells in Susac syndrome. Reverse transcription of about 0.45 to 1 ug RNA was performed with random hexamers. TCRdb analysed the immunoSEQ multiplex PCR reads with MiXCR anew, one entry per CDR3 protein. The sample yields around 190,000 distinct CDR3 sequences, approximately 95% seen once. The CDR3 contains 13 residues. The ends were cut back, 3 bases at V and 6 bases at J, with 9 bases in the middle. Germline CDR1 reads SEHNR; CDR2 reads FQNEAQ (reference sequence). As controls, healthy donors matched for age and sex were used. FACS enriched CD8+ TEMRA cells, while bulk CD8+ and CD4+ were negatively isolated.

The sequence came from a human donor in good health. This chain connects TRBV7-9 to TRBJ1-5; no definite D call. Sequencing was carried out using CD4+ T cells from PBMCs. CDR3 loop: CASSFSPAQPQHF. The DNA for the CDR3 is TGTGCCAGCAGCTTCTCCCCCGCTCAGCCCCAGCATTTT.